One and the same sample provided the 17 T cell receptor beta chains below, sequenced in a study of CD8 T cells in Susac syndrome. The RNA input was about 0.5 to 1 ug, and it was reverse transcribed with random hexamers. TCRdb recomputed calls from the immunoSEQ multiplex PCR reads with MiXCR, one row per CDR3 protein. The data contain under 200,000 distinct CDR3 sequences, roughly 94% of them singletons. The source material was CD4+ T cells from PBMCs. The receptors originated from a human donor in good health.

The rearrangement joins TRBV20-1 to TRBJ2-7, with D perhaps matching TRBD2 (5 bases). V gave up 0 bases and J gave up 2 bases, with 14 bases separating them. The CDR3 spans 15 residues. CDR1 and CDR2 (germline): DFQATT, SNEGSKA (reference sequence). This CDR3 is CSARETERRAYEQYF. Written as DNA, the CDR3 is TGCAGTGCTAGAGAAACAGAGCGGAGAGCCTACGAGCAGTACTTC.

This clonotype showed up just once. The V and J genes are TRBV4-3 and TRBJ1-2; 7 bases are shared with TRBD1. Per germline, CDR1 LGHNA and CDR2 YSLEER. V was clipped by 0 bases and J by 5 bases; unmatched bases: 3. The CDR3 is made up of 14 amino acids. The CDR3 nucleotides are TGCGCCAGCAGCCAAGATCCGACAGGGTATGGCTACACCTTC. Amino acid sequence: CASSQDPTGYGYTF.

The rearrangement links TRBV28 to TRBJ2-1; D uncertain. The CDR3 has 13 residues. Trimming removed 7 bases at V and 4 bases at J, with 11 bases between. Germline V CDR1 and CDR2: MDHEN, SYDVKM. CDR3 coding DNA: TGTGCCAGCATGAACAGCCTATACAATGAGCAGTTCTTC. It specifies CASMNSLYNEQFF.

CDR3 residues: CASSRFIGQPQHF. CDR3 nucleotide sequence: TGTGCCAGCAGCCGCTTCATCGGGCAGCCCCAGCATTTT. V gene TRBV3-1 combines with J gene TRBJ1-5; no definite D call. Trimming stripped 4 bases from V and 7 bases from J, with 11 bases between. Germline CDR1 LGHDT, CDR2 YNNKEL (reference sequence). CDR3 length: 13 residues.

The chain has TRBV11-2 and TRBJ2-5, with D perhaps TRBD2 (5 bases). The CDR3 contains 13 residues. V was shortened by 3 bases and J by 4 bases, with 9 bases between the two germline ends. CDR1 and CDR2 from the germline V gene are SGHAT and FQNNGV. This CDR3 reads CASSFRLRETQYF. CDR3 coding DNA: TGTGCCAGCAGCTTTAGACTACGAGAGACCCAGTACTTC.

This chain connects TRBV20-1 to TRBJ1-1; 7 bases align to TRBD1. Germline CDR1 reads DFQATT; CDR2 reads SNEGSKA (reference sequence). The CDR3 is made up of 14 amino acids. After removal of 3 bases from V and 7 bases from J, the junction contained 11 bases not matched to a gene. The CDR3 loop is CSASLPGGWGEAFF. CDR3 in DNA: TGCAGTGCTAGTCTCCCAGGGGGATGGGGTGAAGCTTTCTTT.

V is TRBV19 and J is TRBJ2-1; 7 nucleotides line up with TRBD2. The germline V gene encodes CDR1 LNHDA and CDR2 SQIVND (reference sequence). This CDR3 spans 14 amino acids. V lost 9 bases to trimming and J lost 9 bases; unmatched junction nucleotides: 14. CDR3 nucleotides: TGTGCCAGCCTGAAAGCGGGGAGTAGAGGTGAGCAGTTCTTC. Protein product: CASLKAGSRGEQFF.

The V and J genes are TRBV12-3 or TRBV12-4 and TRBJ1-2, with 9 bases aligning to TRBD1. This CDR3 is built from 13 residues. The V and J ends lost 6 bases and 6 bases, in that order; junction bases with no gene match: 5. The CDR3 region is CASSKTGGNGYTF. CDR3 DNA sequence: TGTGCCAGCAGCAAAACAGGGGGCAATGGCTACACCTTC.

The V gene is TRBV18, the J gene TRBJ2-7; the D gene is possibly TRBD2 (5 bases). Germline V lookup: CDR1 KGHSH, CDR2 LQKENI. The V gene lost 1 base and the J gene lost 4 bases, with 8 bases spanning the gap. This CDR3 has 13 residues. CDR3 residues: CASSPLALYEQYV. CDR3 DNA sequence: TGTGCCAGCTCACCACTAGCGCTATACGAGCAGTACGTC.

This clonotype was recorded once. The gene calls are TRBV3-1 and TRBJ2-2; perhaps TRBD2 as D (7 bases). CDR1 and CDR2 (germline): LGHDT, YNNKEL (reference sequence). The CDR3 length is 16 residues. Deletions cut 0 bases from V and 4 bases from J, with 12 bases between. The CDR3 region is CASSQERGGPTGELFF. The CDR3 DNA reads as TGTGCCAGCAGCCAAGAAAGGGGGGGCCCCACCGGGGAGCTGTTTTTT. Combining the CDR3 with reference TRBV3-1 and TRBJ2-2 gives the whole variable domain DTAVSQTPKYLVTQMGNDKSIKCEQNLGHDTMYWYKQDSKKFLKIMFSYNNKELIINETVPNRFSPKSPDKAHLNLHINSLELGDSAVYFCASSQERGGPTGELFFGEGSRLTVL.

V is TRBV27 and J is TRBJ2-7, with 9 bases identical to TRBD2. The CDR3 has 15 amino acids. Looked up from germline, CDR1 is MNHEY and CDR2 is SMNVEV (reference sequence). V shed 0 bases, J shed 2 bases, and the junction held 2 bases outside the gene matches. Here the CDR3 reads CASSLSGGRAYEQYV. The DNA of the CDR3 is TGTGCCAGCAGTTTATCGGGCGGGAGGGCCTACGAGCAGTACGTC.

The chain uses TRBV20-1 and TRBJ2-2; no clear D gene. The germline gives CDR1 DFQATT, CDR2 SNEGSKA (reference sequence). The CDR3 extends over 11 amino acids. Trimming removed 5 bases at V and 4 bases at J, with 5 bases between. The CDR3 here is CSAASTGELFF. The CDR3 DNA sequence: TGCAGTGCTGCTAGCACCGGGGAGCTGTTTTTT.

J is TRBJ2-2 and V is TRBV12-3 or TRBV12-4, with TRBD1 matching 12 bases. The trim removed 5 bases at V and 4 bases at J, leaving 8 bases unmatched. CDR3 length: 17 amino acids. This CDR3 reads CASSPGTGGTGTGELFF. The CDR3 DNA follows: TGTGCCAGCAGTCCCGGGACAGGGGGCACGGGCACCGGGGAGCTGTTTTTT.

The CDR3 is CASSFRQVDQPQHF. The CDR3 coding sequence is TGTGCCAGCAGTTTCCGACAGGTCGATCAGCCCCAGCATTTT. The chain is built from TRBV6-2 or TRBV6-3 and TRBJ1-5; D is possibly TRBD1 (6 bases). Germline CDR1 and CDR2: MNHEY and SVGEGT. The CDR3 totals 14 residues. The ends were cut back, 4 bases at V and 5 bases at J, with 12 bases in the middle.

This chain uses TRBV4-2 with TRBJ2-4; D gene ambiguous. V lost 1 base, J lost 6 bases, and 16 bases lay in between. Germline V lookup: CDR1 LGHNA, CDR2 YNFKEQ. CDR3 length equals 16 residues. Here the CDR3 DNA reads TGTGCCAGCAGCCAAGCTCCCGGCATAGCCTCAAACATTCAGTACTTC. It yields the protein CASSQAPGIASNIQYF.

The V gene is TRBV20-1, the J gene TRBJ1-3, with D uncertain. The CDR3 spans 12 residues. The ends were cut back, 0 bases at V and 2 bases at J, with 2 bases in the middle. Germline CDR1 reads DFQATT; CDR2 reads SNEGSKA (reference sequence). The CDR3 region has the DNA TGCAGTGCTAGAGATCCTGGAAACACCATATATTTT. Translation gives CSARDPGNTIYF.

This chain connects TRBV5-6 to TRBJ2-6; D gene ambiguous. The germline V gene has CDR1 SGHDT and CDR2 YYEEEE. V gave up 2 bases and J gave up 4 bases, with 7 bases separating them. The CDR3 is 14 amino acids. In nucleotides, the CDR3 is TGTGCCAGCAGCTTACAGACCGGGGCCAACGTCCTGACTTTC. This translates into CASSLQTGANVLTF.